This TCR beta chain was found in a study of cytomegalovirus exposure and HLA in healthy donors. Study results and caveats: Per a later analysis, HLA-associated TCR beta chains showed more clonal expansion than other, equally common TCR beta chains. Associated with cytomegalovirus, according to the listing, were some 150 TCR beta chains.

Each of the donors was a healthy bone marrow donor. Comments on this clone: Its specificity is not known.

This CDR3 spans 17 amino acids. Germline V gene data show CDR1 as SGHVS and CDR2 as FNYEAQ. Trimming at V came to 4 bases and at J to 6 bases, leaving 12 bases not matched to a gene. PCR used 60 Vbeta primers and 13 Jbeta primers. Produced via immunoSEQ multiplex PCR; TCRdb's table is partial and in-frame only. Among over 200,000 clones listed, about 85% were seen once. This chain connects TRBV7-6 to TRBJ2-2; 9 bases fit TRBD2. The receptor's source is a human donor in good health. Source material: PBMCs. CDR3 DNA: TGTGCCAGCAGCTCCTCATATCGGACTAGCGTCCCCGGGGAGCTGTTTTTT. This sequence encodes CASSSSYRTSVPGELFF.